What follows is one TCR beta chain and its context. The antigen is undetermined. The sample is drawn from a study of cytomegalovirus exposure and HLA in healthy donors. Study-wide points: The classifier, whose performance was assessed in both the original and validation cohorts, reportedly diagnosed cytomegalovirus status with high specificity and sensitivity.

The CDR3 is 16 amino acids. Germline V gene lookup returns CDR1 SGDLS and CDR2 YYNGEE. Trimming pared 3 bases from V and 4 bases from J, leaving 17 bases between. The study ran its PCR with 60 Vbeta and 13 Jbeta primers. This table comes from immunoSEQ multiplex PCR, and its TCRdb copy is limited to in-frame clones, with some not included. The sample has 190,000 or so clones; about four fifths are singletons. The specimen sequenced was PBMCs. The receptor comes from a middle-aged man in good health and CMV-seronegative. The rearrangement uses TRBV9 and TRBJ1-3; D gene unclear. CDR3 nucleotide sequence: TGTGCCAGCAGCGCCACCCCCGGGGTGGGAGGAAACACCATATATTTT. Translated: CASSATPGVGGNTIYF.